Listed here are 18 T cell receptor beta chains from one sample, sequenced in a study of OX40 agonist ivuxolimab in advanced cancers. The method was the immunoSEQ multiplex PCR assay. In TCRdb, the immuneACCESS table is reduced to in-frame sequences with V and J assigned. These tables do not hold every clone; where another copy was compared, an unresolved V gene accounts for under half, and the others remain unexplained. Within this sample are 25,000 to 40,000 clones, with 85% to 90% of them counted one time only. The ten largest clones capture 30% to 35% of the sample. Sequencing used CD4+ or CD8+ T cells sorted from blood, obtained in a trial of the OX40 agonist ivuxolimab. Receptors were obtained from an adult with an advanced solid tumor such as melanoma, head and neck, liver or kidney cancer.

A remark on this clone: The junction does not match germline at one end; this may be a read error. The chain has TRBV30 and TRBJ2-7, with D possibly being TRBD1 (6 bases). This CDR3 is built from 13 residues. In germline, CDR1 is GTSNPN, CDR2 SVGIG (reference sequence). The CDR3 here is CAWGRDNSNEQYF. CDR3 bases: TGTGCCTGGGGTCGGGACAACTCCAACGAGCAGTACTTC.

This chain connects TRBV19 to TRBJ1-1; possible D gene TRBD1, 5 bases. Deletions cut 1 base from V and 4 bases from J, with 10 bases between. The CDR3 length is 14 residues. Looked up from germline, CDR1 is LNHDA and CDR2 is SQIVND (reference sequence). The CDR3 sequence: CASSIGGSVTEAFF. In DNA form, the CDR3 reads TGTGCCAGTAGTATAGGGGGCTCGGTCACTGAAGCTTTCTTT. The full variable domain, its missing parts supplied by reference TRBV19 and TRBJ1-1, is DGGITQSPKYLFRKEGQNVTLSCEQNLNHDAMYWYRQDPGQGLRLIYYSQIVNDFQKGDIAEGYSVSREKKESFPLTVTSAQKNPTAFYLCASSIGGSVTEAFFGQGTRLTVV.

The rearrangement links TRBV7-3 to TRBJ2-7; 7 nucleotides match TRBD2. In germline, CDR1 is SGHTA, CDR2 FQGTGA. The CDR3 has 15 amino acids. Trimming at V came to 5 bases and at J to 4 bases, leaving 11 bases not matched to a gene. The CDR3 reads CASSPTGAGIYEQYF. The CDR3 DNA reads TGTGCCAGCAGCCCAACGGGAGCGGGGATATACGAGCAGTACTTC.

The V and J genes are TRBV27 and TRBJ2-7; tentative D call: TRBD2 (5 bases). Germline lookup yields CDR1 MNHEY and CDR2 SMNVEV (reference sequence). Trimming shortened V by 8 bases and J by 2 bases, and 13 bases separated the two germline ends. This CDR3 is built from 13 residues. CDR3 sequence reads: CASAREGTYEQYF. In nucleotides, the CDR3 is TGTGCCAGCGCCCGCGAGGGCACCTACGAGCAGTACTTC.

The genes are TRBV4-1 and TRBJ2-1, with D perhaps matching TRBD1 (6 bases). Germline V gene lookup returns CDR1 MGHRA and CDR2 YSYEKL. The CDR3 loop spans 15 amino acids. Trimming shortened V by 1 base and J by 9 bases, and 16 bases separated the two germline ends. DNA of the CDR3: TGCGCCAGCAGCCAAGGGACAGAGAGAGGTAGTGAGCAGTTCTTC. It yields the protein CASSQGTERGSEQFF.

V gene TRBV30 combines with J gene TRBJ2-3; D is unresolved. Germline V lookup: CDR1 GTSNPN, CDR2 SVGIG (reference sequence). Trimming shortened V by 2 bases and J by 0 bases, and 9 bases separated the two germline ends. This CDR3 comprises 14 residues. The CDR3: CAWSFYTSTDTQYF. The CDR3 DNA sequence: TGTGCCTGGAGTTTTTATACTAGCACAGATACGCAGTATTTT.

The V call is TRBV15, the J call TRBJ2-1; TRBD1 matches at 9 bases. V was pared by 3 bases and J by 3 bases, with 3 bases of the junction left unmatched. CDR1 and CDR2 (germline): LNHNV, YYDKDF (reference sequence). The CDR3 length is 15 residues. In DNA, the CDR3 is TGTGCCACCAGCAGCCGGGACAGGGTCTACAATGAGCAGTTCTTC. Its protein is CATSSRDRVYNEQFF.

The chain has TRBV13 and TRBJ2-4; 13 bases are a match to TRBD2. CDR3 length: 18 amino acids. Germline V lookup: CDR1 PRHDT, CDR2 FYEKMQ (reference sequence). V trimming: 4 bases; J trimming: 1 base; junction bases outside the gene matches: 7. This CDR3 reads CASSSPTSGRSAKNIQYF. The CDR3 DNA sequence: TGTGCCAGCAGCTCCCCGACTAGCGGGAGGAGCGCCAAAAACATTCAGTACTTC.

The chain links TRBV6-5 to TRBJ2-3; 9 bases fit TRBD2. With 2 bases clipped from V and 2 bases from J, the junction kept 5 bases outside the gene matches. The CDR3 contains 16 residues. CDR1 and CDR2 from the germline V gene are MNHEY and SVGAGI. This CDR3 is CASSYAAGGFTDTQYF. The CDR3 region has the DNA TGTGCCAGCAGTTACGCCGCGGGGGGGTTCACAGATACGCAGTATTTT.

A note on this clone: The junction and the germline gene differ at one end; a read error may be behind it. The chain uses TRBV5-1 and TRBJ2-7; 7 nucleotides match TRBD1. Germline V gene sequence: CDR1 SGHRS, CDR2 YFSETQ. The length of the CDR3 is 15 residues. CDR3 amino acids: CASSLGRGWSYEQYF. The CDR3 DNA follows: TGCGCCAGCAGTTTGGGCAGGGGGTGGTCCTACGAGCAGTACTTC.

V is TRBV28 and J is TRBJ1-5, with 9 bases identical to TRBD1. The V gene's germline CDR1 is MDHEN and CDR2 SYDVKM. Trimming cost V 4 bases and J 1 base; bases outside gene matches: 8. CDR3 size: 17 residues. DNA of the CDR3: TGTGCCAGCAGTTCTTATGCGGACAGGGGAAGCAATCAGCCCCAGCATTTT. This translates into CASSSYADRGSNQPQHF.

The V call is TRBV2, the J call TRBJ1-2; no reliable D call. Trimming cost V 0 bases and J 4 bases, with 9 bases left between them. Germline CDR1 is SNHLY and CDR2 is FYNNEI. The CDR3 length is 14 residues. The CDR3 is CASSEARYLYGYTF. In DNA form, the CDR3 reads TGTGCCAGCAGTGAAGCGAGATATCTCTATGGCTACACCTTC.

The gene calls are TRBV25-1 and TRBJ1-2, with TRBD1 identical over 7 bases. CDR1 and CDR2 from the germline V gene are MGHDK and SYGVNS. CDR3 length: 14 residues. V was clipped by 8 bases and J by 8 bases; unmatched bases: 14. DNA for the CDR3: TGTGCCAGCCTTGCCAGGGGGGAGCTGGGGGGCTACACCTTC. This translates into CASLARGELGGYTF.

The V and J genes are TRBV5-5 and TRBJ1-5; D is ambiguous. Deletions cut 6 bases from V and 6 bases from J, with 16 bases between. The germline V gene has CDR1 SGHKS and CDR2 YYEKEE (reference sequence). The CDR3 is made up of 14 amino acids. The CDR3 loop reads CASMYRLGPQPQHF. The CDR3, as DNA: TGTGCCAGCATGTACCGGCTAGGTCCTCAGCCCCAGCATTTT.

This CDR3 reads CASSLDRRVAGNTIYF. DNA of the CDR3: TGTGCCAGCAGTTTGGACAGACGGGTGGCTGGAAACACCATATATTTT. The chain links TRBV6-6 to TRBJ1-3; D perhaps matches TRBD1 (6 bases). The CDR3 sequence is 16 residues long. V shed 4 bases and J shed 2 bases, with 15 bases lying between them. The germline V gene has CDR1 MNHNY and CDR2 SVGAGI (reference sequence).

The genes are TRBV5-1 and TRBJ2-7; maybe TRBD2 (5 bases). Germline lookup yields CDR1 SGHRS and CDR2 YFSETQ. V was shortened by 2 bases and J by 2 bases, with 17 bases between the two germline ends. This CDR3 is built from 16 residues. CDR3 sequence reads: CASSFTSGSSPYEQYF. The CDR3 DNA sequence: TGCGCCAGCAGCTTTACGTCGGGGAGCAGTCCCTACGAGCAGTACTTC. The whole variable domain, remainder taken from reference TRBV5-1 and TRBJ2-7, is KAGVTQTPRYLIKTRGQQVTLSCSPISGHRSVSWYQQTPGQGLQFLFEYFSETQRNKGNFPGRFSGRQFSNSRSEMNVSTLELGDSALYLCASSFTSGSSPYEQYFGPGTRLTVT.

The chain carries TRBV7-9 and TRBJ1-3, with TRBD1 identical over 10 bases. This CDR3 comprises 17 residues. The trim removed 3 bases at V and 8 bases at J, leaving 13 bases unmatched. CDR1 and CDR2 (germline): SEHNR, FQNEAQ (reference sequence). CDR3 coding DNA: TGTGCCAGCAGCTTCCCCTTACCGGGACAGGGGTGGCACACCATATATTTT. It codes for CASSFPLPGQGWHTIYF.

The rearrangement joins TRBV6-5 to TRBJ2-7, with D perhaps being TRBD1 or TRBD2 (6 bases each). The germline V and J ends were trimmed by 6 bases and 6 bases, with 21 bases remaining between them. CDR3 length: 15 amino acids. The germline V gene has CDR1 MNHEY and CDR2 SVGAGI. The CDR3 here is CASSPGHSGTSEQYF. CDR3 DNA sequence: TGTGCCAGCAGCCCGGGACACTCCGGGACTTCCGAGCAGTACTTC.